This TCR beta chain was found in a study of spatial heterogeneity in lung cancer. Unique molecular identifiers, one per molecule, were present on every TCR cDNA molecule. TCRdb independently ran MiXCR on the 5' RACE reads; one entry per CDR3 protein. Of tens of thousands of distinct CDR3 sequences listed, roughly 9.5% are singletons. Regarding the study as a whole: Among blood samples, ubiquitous expanded tumor TCRs appeared more at resection than at follow-up.

Indicated time point: sample taken at primary tumor resection. In each case, whole RNA from tumor, nontumor lung or frozen PBMC was sequenced unsorted. Approximately 70 TRACERx patients with early, untreated non-small cell lung cancer donated samples. V lost 2 bases to trimming and J lost 5 bases, with 9 bases between them. CDR1 is SGHTA and CDR2 is FQGNSA in the germline V gene. The CDR3 covers 13 residues. This clonotype was found a few times. The antigen is not known. The sample in question was PBMCs, obtained at surgery. This TCR was sampled from a male donor with early-stage non-small cell lung cancer. This rearrangement joins TRBV7-2 to TRBJ1-1; weak D call: TRBD1 (6 bases). CDR3 region: CASSLTGTTEAFF. CDR3 in DNA: TGTGCCAGCAGCTTAACAGGGACAACTGAAGCTTTCTTT.